The rows below give T cell receptor beta chains drawn from one sample of a study of monozygotic twins with inflammatory bowel disease. TCRdb reprocessed the 5' RACE reads, keeping one entry per CDR3 protein, no DNA. Its table lists approximately 340,000 distinct CDR3 sequences. The sequencing sample was made of blood. The origin of the receptors is a human donor with ulcerative colitis or Crohn's disease, or a healthy co-twin of an affected twin (not recorded which). Each CDR3 is given with its conserved first and last residue. Each record gives: J gene, CDR3 length, V gene, CDR3 protein.

TRBJ2-5	15	TRBV3-1	CASSLRGGLSETQYF
TRBJ1-4	13	TRBV12-3/TRBV12-4	CASSFGVREKLFF
TRBJ2-7	12	TRBV11-2	CASVGLSYEQYF
TRBJ1-1	18	TRBV11-1	CASSLPGVVGPVNTEAFF
TRBJ2-3	17	TRBV4-2	CASSQVYTGGPTDTQYF
TRBJ2-1	16	TRBV28	CASSSMMGPPYNEQFF
TRBJ1-1	14	TRBV3-1	CASSQDVMNTEAFF
TRBJ2-1	16	TRBV14	CASSQDRRSPYNEQFF
TRBJ1-2	15	TRBV5-1	CASSLAGQGFYGYTF
TRBJ2-3	16	TRBV4-1	CASRIVAGGITDTQYF
TRBJ1-1	12	TRBV29-1	CSARTGGTEAFF
TRBJ1-4	15	TRBV20-1	CSATQTDPTNEKLFF
TRBJ1-1	13	TRBV29-1	CSVEKQGHTEAFF
TRBJ2-5	19	TRBV5-4	CASSLISEFASTGGETQYF
TRBJ2-1	15	TRBV5-1	CASSWGGSTYNEQFF